This T cell receptor beta chain is from a study of blood T cell repertoires in COVID-19. Study in general: Both acute and convalescent COVID-19 samples were obtained from the United States, Italy and Spain. T cells, B-cell-depleted T cells, or PBMCs supplied cDNA or gDNA.

The method was immunoSEQ multiplex PCR; TCRdb's version includes in-frame clones alone and lacks a portion of them. The repertoire has roughly 14,000 clones, more than 75% of them found once; the top ten carry 17%. Germline CDR1 is SGHNT and CDR2 is YYREEE (reference sequence). V lost 3 bases, J lost 6 bases, and 15 bases lay in between. The CDR3 spans 14 residues. The chain is built from TRBV5-4 and TRBJ1-1; unclear D gene. The TCR originated in a human donor in a cohort sampled during active COVID-19. The sequencing input was peripheral blood. CDR3 protein: CASSSWARRSEAFF. The CDR3 DNA reads as TGTGCCAGCAGCTCGTGGGCCCGTCGGTCTGAAGCTTTCTTT.